This is a list of T cell receptor beta chains from one sample in a study of shared clonotypes between healthy human individuals. Some clones are missing from TCRdb's copy, which holds only in-frame ones; the method was immunoSEQ multiplex PCR. Among about 1,800,000 clones listed, over 85% were seen once. Sample: naive CD8+ T cells sorted from blood. The receptor set was obtained from a man aged 18 to 29 in good health. CDR3s include the opening cysteine and the closing phenylalanine or tryptophan. The D gene is left open where the match is weak. Rows may omit the clone size; those that give it use once, few, many or a size class.

J gene	V gene	CDR3 length	clone size	D gene	CDR3 DNA	CDR3 protein
TRBJ2-1	TRBV13	14	NA	TRBD1	TGTGCCAGCAGCTTCGGGACAGGGAGAACAGAGCAGTTCTTC	CASSFGTGRTEQFF
TRBJ2-5	TRBV11-2	15	NA	TRBD2	TGTGCCAGCAGTCGCGGCCCGGGGGGGCCAGAGACCCAGTACTTC	CASSRGPGGPETQYF
TRBJ1-1	TRBV6-1	14	NA	NA	TGTGCCAGCAGTGCTCTCCGGGACAACACTGAAGCTTTCTTT	CASSALRDNTEAFF
TRBJ2-3	TRBV2	16	NA	TRBD2	TGTGCCAGCATCAGACTAGCGGGGGGTCTCACAGATACGCAGTATTTT	CASIRLAGGLTDTQYF
TRBJ2-7	TRBV9	16	NA	NA	TGTGCCAGCAGCGAGGATGGGAAACCTTACTCCTACGAGCAGTACTTC	CASSEDGKPYSYEQYF
TRBJ2-2	TRBV4-1	12	NA	NA	TGCGCCAGCAGCCCTCCCCCCGGGGAGCTGTTTTTT	CASSPPPGELFF
TRBJ1-6	TRBV2	16	few	TRBD1	TGTGCCAGCAGAATGATCGACAGGGCACATAATTCACCCCTCCACTTT	CASRMIDRAHNSPLHF
TRBJ2-6	TRBV30	14	NA	NA	TGTGCCTGGAGCGACTACTCTGGGGCCAACGTCCTGACTTTC	CAWSDYSGANVLTF
TRBJ2-1	TRBV18	16	NA	TRBD2	TGTGCCAGCTCACCACCCGCTAGCGGGGGGGTGGTTGAGCAGTTCTTC	CASSPPASGGVVEQFF
TRBJ2-7	TRBV30	14	NA	NA	TGTGCCTGGGGTTATGAGGGGGGGACCTACGAGCAGTACTTC	CAWGYEGGTYEQYF
TRBJ2-5	TRBV4-1	14	NA	NA	TGCGCCAGCAGCCCTGTTGGCAGGGTGGAGACCCAGTACTTC	CASSPVGRVETQYF
TRBJ2-1	TRBV27	15	NA	TRBD2	TGTGCCAGCAGTTTATCGGGACTAGCGGCCAATGAGCAGTTCTTC	CASSLSGLAANEQFF
TRBJ2-3	TRBV7-9	17	NA	NA	TGTGCCAGCAGCGGAACAGAAACAGGGACGAGCACAGATACGCAGTATTTT	CASSGTETGTSTDTQYF
TRBJ2-5	TRBV4-1	16	NA	NA	TGCGCCAGCAGCCAAAACAGGGGCGGGGTAGAAGAGACCCAGTACTTC	CASSQNRGGVEETQYF
TRBJ2-7	TRBV4-1	17	NA	TRBD1	TGCGCCAGCAGCCAATTATTCTCGGGACAGGGGTTTTACGAGCAGTACTTC	CASSQLFSGQGFYEQYF
TRBJ2-7	TRBV28	13	NA	NA	TGTGCCAGCAGTTTATTTGGAGGGGTCGAGCAGTACTTC	CASSLFGGVEQYF
TRBJ2-5	TRBV19	17	NA	NA	TGTGCCAGTAGTATTAGCCATGTACTCGGGTACCAAGAGACCCAGTACTTC	CASSISHVLGYQETQYF
TRBJ2-7	TRBV30	13	NA	TRBD1	TGTGCCTGGGCTGCCGGGACAGGGTACGAGCAGTACTTC	CAWAAGTGYEQYF
TRBJ2-3	TRBV6-5	14	NA	TRBD2	TGTGCCAGCAGTTTAGCGGGGTTGGGAGATACGCAGTATTTT	CASSLAGLGDTQYF
TRBJ1-3	TRBV7-9	15	NA	NA	TGTGCCAGCAGCTTAGATCCTACCTCTGGAAACACCATATATTTT	CASSLDPTSGNTIYF
TRBJ1-2	TRBV4-3	16	NA	NA	TGCGCCAGCAGCCAAGAAGGGGCAGGAGCTAACTATGGCTACACCTTC	CASSQEGAGANYGYTF
TRBJ2-7	TRBV4-1	15	NA	NA	TGCGCCAGCAGCCTCCACACGGCAGGGTCCTACGAGCAGTACTTC	CASSLHTAGSYEQYF
TRBJ2-1	TRBV11-2	15	NA	NA	TGTGCCAGCAGACCCTTTAGCGGAGCAGACAATGAGCAGTTCTTC	CASRPFSGADNEQFF
TRBJ1-4	TRBV27	15	NA	TRBD1	TGTGCCAGCAGTTTAAACCGGGACAGGGCTGAAAAACTGTTTTTT	CASSLNRDRAEKLFF
TRBJ2-7	TRBV5-4	15	NA	TRBD2	TGTGCCAGCAGCTTGAAGTGGGGGGGTACCTACGAGCAGTACTTC	CASSLKWGGTYEQYF
TRBJ2-3	TRBV27	16	NA	TRBD2	TGTGCCAGCAGTTTTGGAGCGGGAGGGCCCCCAGATACGCAGTATTTT	CASSFGAGGPPDTQYF
TRBJ2-3	TRBV5-4	12	few	NA	TGTGCCAGCAGCTTGGATGCAGATACGCAGTATTTT	CASSLDADTQYF
TRBJ1-1	TRBV30	11	few	NA	TGTGCCTGGAGTGTGGGCACTGAAGCTTTCTTT	CAWSVGTEAFF
TRBJ2-2	TRBV5-1	15	NA	TRBD2	TGCGCCAGCAGCCTACTAGCGGGGGACACCGGGGAGCTGTTTTTT	CASSLLAGDTGELFF
TRBJ2-7	TRBV25-1	17	NA	NA	TGTGCCAGCAGTGAGTGGTCACTAGCCGCGAGCTCCTACGAGCAGTACTTC	CASSEWSLAASSYEQYF
TRBJ2-7	TRBV7-3	14	NA	TRBD1	TGTGCCAGCAGCTCCACCGGGACAGGGGACGAGCAGTACTTC	CASSSTGTGDEQYF
TRBJ2-7	TRBV6-1	12	NA	NA	TGTGCCAGCGGACAACAGGGCTACGAGCAGTACTTC	CASGQQGYEQYF
TRBJ2-3	TRBV5-1	16	NA	NA	TGCGCCAGCAGCTTGGCCTGGGACCCGGAAAGGGATACGCAGTATTTT	CASSLAWDPERDTQYF
TRBJ2-7	TRBV14	17	once	TRBD2	TGTGCCAGCAGCCAAGAACCTAGCGGGAGGGCCGCCTACGAGCAGTACTTC	CASSQEPSGRAAYEQYF
TRBJ2-1	TRBV11-2	14	NA	TRBD2	TGTGCCAGCAGCGCAGGGACTAGTTGGAATGAGCAGTTCTTC	CASSAGTSWNEQFF
TRBJ1-4	TRBV4-1	17	NA	TRBD1	TGCGCCAGCAGCCACTTAAGGGGGCAGGGGCCTAGTGAAAAACTGTTTTTT	CASSHLRGQGPSEKLFF
TRBJ2-5	TRBV4-1	16	NA	TRBD2	TGCGCCAGCAGACCTACTAGCGGGCGCACTCAAGAGACCCAGTACTTC	CASRPTSGRTQETQYF
TRBJ1-1	TRBV14	14	NA	TRBD1	TGTGCCAGTCAGGGACAGGGGGTGACCACTGAAGCTTTCTTT	CASQGQGVTTEAFF
TRBJ2-2	TRBV5-8	15	NA	TRBD1	TGTGCCAGCAGCTTGGGGACAGGGATGGTCGGGGAGCTGTTTTTT	CASSLGTGMVGELFF
TRBJ2-7	TRBV12-5	12	once	NA	TGTGCTAGTGGTTTGGGACAGAACGAGCAGTACTTC	CASGLGQNEQYF
TRBJ2-3	TRBV4-3	16	NA	NA	TGCGCCAGCAGCCAAGATTCCGGGGGCGGCCCAGATACGCAGTATTTT	CASSQDSGGGPDTQYF
TRBJ2-7	TRBV6-1	15	NA	TRBD1	TGTGCCAGCAGTGAATGGACAGGGGGCTCCTACGAGCAGTACTTC	CASSEWTGGSYEQYF
TRBJ2-1	TRBV13	14	NA	TRBD2	TGTGCCAGCAGCCGGGGGGGATTCTACAATGAGCAGTTCTTC	CASSRGGFYNEQFF
TRBJ2-5	TRBV27	16	NA	TRBD2	TGTGCCAGCGGTTCTGGGGCGGTAGCGGGCCCGGGGACCCAGTACTTC	CASGSGAVAGPGTQYF
TRBJ2-3	TRBV6-5	15	NA	NA	TGTGCCAGCAGTTACTCGTCGTGGGGCACAGATACGCAGTATTTT	CASSYSSWGTDTQYF
TRBJ2-1	TRBV6-5	14	NA	TRBD2	TGTGCCAGCAGTGACGAGACTAGCCTGGATGAGCAGTTCTTC	CASSDETSLDEQFF
TRBJ2-3	TRBV11-2	13	NA	NA	TGTGCCAGCAGCTTAGTAGTTGAAGATACGCAGTATTTT	CASSLVVEDTQYF
TRBJ2-5	TRBV5-8	15	NA	NA	TGTGCCAGCAGCTTGAGAGAGCTTACTCAAGAGACCCAGTACTTC	CASSLRELTQETQYF
TRBJ2-3	TRBV27	15	NA	NA	TGTGCCAGCAGTTTATACGGCCGGAGCACAGATACGCAGTATTTT	CASSLYGRSTDTQYF
TRBJ2-7	TRBV7-6	13	NA	NA	TGTGCCAGCAGCTTAAATCCGCGTCGTGAGCAGTACTTC	CASSLNPRREQYF
TRBJ1-2	TRBV25-1	12	NA	NA	TGTGCCAGCTCAGGGGAGGACTATGGCTACACCTTC	CASSGEDYGYTF
TRBJ2-3	TRBV2	14	NA	NA	TGTGCCAGCACCGGGATTAGTTTGACAGATACGCAGTATTTT	CASTGISLTDTQYF
TRBJ1-4	TRBV7-9	16	NA	NA	TGTGCCAGCAGCTTTGGGGTGGAGGCGTCTAATGAAAAACTGTTTTTT	CASSFGVEASNEKLFF